Below are 32 T cell receptor beta chains sequenced from a single sample in a study of cytomegalovirus exposure and HLA in healthy donors. Sequenced by immunoSEQ multiplex PCR; TCRdb stores in-frame clones only, minus some. The sample includes approximately 50,000 clones, 88% of them seen just once. The sequencing input was PBMCs. Every receptor here comes from a woman aged 25 to 39 in good health and CMV-seronegative.

This clone appeared a single time. The V call is TRBV5-1, the J call TRBJ2-5, with 10 bases that match TRBD2. Germline CDR1 is SGHRS and CDR2 is YFSETQ. The CDR3 is made up of 16 amino acids. V shed 3 bases and J 5 bases; nucleotides not matched to a gene: 10. CDR3 amino acids: CASSYLAGGVRETQYF. CDR3 sequence (DNA): TGCGCCAGCAGCTACTTAGCGGGAGGTGTCCGGGAGACCCAGTACTTC.

The J gene is TRBJ2-5, the V gene TRBV27, with 12 bases lining up with TRBD2. CDR1 is MNHEY and CDR2 is SMNVEV in the germline V gene (reference sequence). CDR3 length: 17 amino acids. V lost 4 bases, J lost 2 bases, and 8 bases stayed unmatched. CDR3: CASSSHGLAGSQETQYF. The CDR3 nucleotides read TGTGCCAGCAGTTCGCACGGACTAGCGGGATCTCAAGAGACCCAGTACTTC.

This rearrangement joins TRBV27 to TRBJ2-1, with TRBD2 matching 11 bases. The CDR3 is made up of 15 amino acids. The V gene's germline CDR1 is MNHEY and CDR2 SMNVEV (reference sequence). With 7 bases clipped from V and 12 bases from J, the junction kept 14 bases outside the gene matches. DNA for the CDR3: TGTGCCAGCAACACCGGGACTAGCGGCCTAAGGGGGCAGTTCTTC. Translating gives CASNTGTSGLRGQFF.

The rearrangement links TRBV28 to TRBJ2-1; 10 nucleotides agree with TRBD2. Germline-derived CDR1 and CDR2 are MDHEN and SYDVKM. The CDR3 is made up of 22 amino acids. Trimming at V came to 5 bases and at J to 0 bases, leaving 22 bases not matched to a gene. In DNA form, the CDR3 reads TGTGCCAGCAGTGTAGGACCAATACTAGCGGGATTCCAGGGAAGCTCCTACAATGAGCAGTTCTTC. Its translation: CASSVGPILAGFQGSSYNEQFF. Using reference TRBV28 and TRBJ2-1 for the parts outside the CDR3, the full variable domain is DVKVTQSSRYLVKRTGEKVFLECVQDMDHENMFWYRQDPGLGLRLIYFSYDVKMKEKGDIPEGYSVSREKKERFSLILESASTNQTSMYLCASSVGPILAGFQGSSYNEQFFGPGTRLTVL.

The CDR3 is CAISEPLIADLKETQYF. The CDR3 region has the DNA TGTGCCATCAGTGAGCCCCTAATAGCGGATCTAAAAGAGACCCAGTACTTC. This rearrangement joins TRBV10-3 to TRBJ2-5; D may be TRBD2 (6 bases). The V end lost 2 bases, the J end lost 3 bases, and 19 bases lay between the germline ends. This CDR3 spans 17 amino acids. CDR1 is ENHRY, CDR2 SYGVKD, per germline.

The chain is built from TRBV27 and TRBJ1-2, with TRBD1 matching 7 bases. This CDR3 comprises 13 residues. The germline gives CDR1 MNHEY, CDR2 SMNVEV (reference sequence). V was pared by 4 bases and J by 5 bases, with 4 bases of the junction left unmatched. The CDR3 protein is CASSSTGIYGYTF. The CDR3 bases are TGTGCCAGCAGTTCGACAGGGATTTATGGCTACACCTTC.

The rearrangement links TRBV27 to TRBJ2-1, with 10 bases matching TRBD2. The CDR3 extends over 15 amino acids. V trimming: 9 bases; J trimming: 1 base; junction bases outside the gene matches: 6. Germline V gives CDR1 MNHEY, CDR2 SMNVEV (reference sequence). This CDR3 is CASSLAGGSYNEQFF. The CDR3 DNA reads as TGTGCCAGTTCATTAGCGGGAGGATCCTACAATGAGCAGTTCTTC.

This chain joins TRBV6-5 and TRBJ1-2; TRBD1 matches at 8 bases. This CDR3 region has 13 residues. Germline V gene sequence: CDR1 MNHEY, CDR2 SVGAGI. After removal of 6 bases from V and 8 bases from J, the junction contained 8 bases not matched to a gene. CDR3 in DNA: TGTGCCAGCAGCCTTCAGGGGGCTGGCGGCTACACCTTC. Its protein is CASSLQGAGGYTF.

The sample holds one count of this clone. The chain recombines TRBV6-6 with TRBJ2-7, with D perhaps TRBD1 (5 bases). Trimming shortened V by 2 bases and J by 0 bases, and 8 bases separated the two germline ends. Germline CDR1 reads MNHNY; CDR2 reads SVGAGI (reference sequence). The length of the CDR3 is 14 residues. In DNA form, the CDR3 reads TGTGCCAGCAGTTACGGGGCATACTCCTACGAGCAGTACTTC. This codes for CASSYGAYSYEQYF.

The chain uses TRBV2 and TRBJ2-7; 11 bases line up with TRBD2. The germline CDR1 and CDR2 sequences are SNHLY and FYNNEI. The junction had 9 bases not matched to a gene; V was cut back by 3 bases and J by 2 bases. The CDR3 runs 17 residues. CDR3 sequence (DNA): TGTGCCAGCAGTGACTCCTCGACTAGCGGGACCCCCTACGAGCAGTACTTC. This sequence encodes CASSDSSTSGTPYEQYF.

This chain uses TRBV6-5 with TRBJ2-7; the D gene is possibly TRBD2 (5 bases). The length of the CDR3 is 14 residues. The germline V gene has CDR1 MNHEY and CDR2 SVGAGI. V was trimmed by 2 bases and J by 2 bases, leaving 10 bases between them. CDR3 nucleotides: TGTGCCAGCAGTTACGGAGCGGAGGCCTACGAGCAGTACTTC. Translated, it gives CASSYGAEAYEQYF.

This sequence joins TRBV5-4 and TRBJ2-1; 11 bases are shared with TRBD2. CDR1 and CDR2 (germline): SGHNT, YYREEE (reference sequence). The CDR3 consists of 15 residues. The V gene end was trimmed by 0 bases and the J gene end by 9 bases; junction bases not matched to a gene: 5. CDR3 nucleotides: TGTGCCAGCAGCTTGGTTACTAGCGGGAGTGGTGAGCAGTTCTTC. As protein: CASSLVTSGSGEQFF.

This chain connects TRBV10-1 to TRBJ2-3; 13 nucleotides match TRBD2. Germline V lookup: CDR1 WNHNN, CDR2 SYGVQD (reference sequence). The junction had 2 bases not matched to a gene; V was cut back by 4 bases and J by 4 bases. The CDR3 totals 15 residues. The chain's CDR3 is CASSGLAGGPDTQYF. The DNA of the CDR3 is TGCGCCAGCAGTGGACTAGCGGGAGGACCAGATACGCAGTATTTT.

The chain uses TRBV7-2 and TRBJ2-3; D possibly corresponds to TRBD1 (6 bases). Trimming took off 1 base at V and 5 bases at J, with 10 bases between the two ends. Germline loops: CDR1 SGHTA, CDR2 FQGNSA. This CDR3 comprises 14 residues. CDR3 loop: CASSLVEGVDTQYF. CDR3 sequence (DNA): TGTGCCAGCAGCTTAGTAGAGGGGGTAGATACGCAGTATTTT.

This clone was recorded a few times. This chain uses TRBV5-6 with TRBJ2-7; TRBD1 might be the D (5 bases). Germline V CDR1 and CDR2: SGHDT, YYEEEE. This CDR3 region has 14 residues. Trimming pared 1 base from V and 5 bases from J, leaving 13 bases between. This CDR3 is CASSLYQGLHEQYF. The CDR3 nucleotides are TGTGCCAGCAGCTTGTACCAGGGTCTACACGAGCAGTACTTC.

This clone is a singleton in its sample. The chain recombines TRBV7-9 with TRBJ1-4; tentatively, D is TRBD1 (6 bases). CDR1 is SEHNR and CDR2 is FQNEAQ in the germline V gene (reference sequence). The CDR3 is made up of 17 amino acids. Trimming took 1 base from V and 0 from J, leaving 12 bases between them. CDR3 nucleotide sequence: TGTGCCAGCAGCTTAGTGGGGGCAGATGCAACTAATGAAAAACTGTTTTTT. Translated: CASSLVGADATNEKLFF.

This rearrangement joins TRBV28 to TRBJ1-1; D call uncertain. Germline CDR1 reads MDHEN; CDR2 reads SYDVKM. The CDR3 has 12 residues. Trimming stripped 8 bases from V and 8 bases from J, with 15 bases between. The CDR3 sequence is CASCSLGLEAFF. The DNA for the CDR3 is TGTGCCAGCTGTTCGTTAGGACTGGAAGCTTTCTTT.

This chain joins TRBV5-1 and TRBJ2-1; a weak D match, TRBD1 (5 bases). The germline CDR1 and CDR2 sequences are SGHRS and YFSETQ. This CDR3 is built from 15 residues. The V and J ends lost 0 bases and 1 base respectively, with 8 bases between them. Here the CDR3 reads CASSLGQGSYNEQFF. The CDR3 DNA sequence: TGCGCCAGCAGCTTGGGTCAGGGATCCTACAATGAGCAGTTCTTC.

This clone was detected only a few times. This rearrangement joins TRBV15 to TRBJ2-7; 8 nucleotides align to TRBD2. Looked up from germline, CDR1 is LNHNV and CDR2 is YYDKDF (reference sequence). This CDR3 region has 15 residues. The V and J ends lost 0 bases and 5 bases, in that order; junction bases with no gene match: 6. CDR3 coding DNA: TGTGCCACCAGCAGAGATCCCGGGGGGGAGGACGAGCAGTACTTC. Protein: CATSRDPGGEDEQYF.

The rearrangement links TRBV19 to TRBJ2-1; D may be TRBD2 (6 bases). CDR3 size: 15 residues. The ends were cut back, 10 bases at V and 0 bases at J, with 16 bases in the middle. Germline CDR1 is LNHDA and CDR2 is SQIVND (reference sequence). CDR3 nucleotide sequence: TGTGCCACGCGAAATGACGGGAGCTCCTACAATGAGCAGTTCTTC. Translated: CATRNDGSSYNEQFF.

This clone has only one observation. The chain employs TRBV10-3 and TRBJ1-5, with no clear D. The CDR3 spans 13 residues. The germline CDR1 and CDR2 sequences are ENHRY and SYGVKD. Trimming took off 6 bases at V and 5 bases at J, with 11 bases between the two ends. The CDR3: CAIRAEGDQPQHF. The CDR3 nucleotides are TGTGCCATCAGGGCGGAAGGAGATCAGCCCCAGCATTTT.

This clone is a singleton in its sample. The genes are TRBV7-3 and TRBJ2-2, with TRBD1 as a possible D gene (6 bases). The germline gives CDR1 SGHTA, CDR2 FQGTGA. This CDR3 has 16 residues. Trimming removed 4 bases from V and 3 bases from J, with 15 bases in between. CDR3 nucleotide sequence: TGTGCCAGCAGCTCTAGGCGAGGGGGAGACACCGGGGAGCTGTTTTTT. It encodes CASSSRRGGDTGELFF.

The chain carries TRBV5-1 and TRBJ1-2; 8 bases match TRBD1. The CDR3 loop spans 14 amino acids. The ends lost 4 bases at V and 4 bases at J; junction bases unmatched: 6. Germline V gene data show CDR1 as SGHRS and CDR2 as YFSETQ. CDR3 nucleotide sequence: TGCGCCAGCAGCCCCAGCAGGGGGCTCTATGGCTACACCTTC. It specifies CASSPSRGLYGYTF.

The V and J genes are TRBV7-6 and TRBJ2-3; TRBD2 aligns across 10 bases. J lost 2 bases, V lost 5 bases, and 4 bases had no gene match. Germline V gives CDR1 SGHVS, CDR2 FNYEAQ. The CDR3 totals 15 residues. This chain's CDR3 is CASSPAGGTTDTQYF. CDR3 nucleotides: TGTGCCAGCAGCCCAGCGGGAGGGACCACAGATACGCAGTATTTT.

The gene calls are TRBV19 and TRBJ2-3, with 7 bases matching TRBD2. The V and J ends lost 7 bases and 7 bases, in that order; junction bases with no gene match: 20. The CDR3 runs 17 residues. Per germline, CDR1 LNHDA and CDR2 SQIVND (reference sequence). Here the CDR3 DNA reads TGTGCCAGTAAACCCGGGTCATTGGCGGGAGCGAGTCATACGCAGTATTTT. Its protein is CASKPGSLAGASHTQYF.

This clone was observed once. This chain links TRBV4-3 with TRBJ2-2; 11 positions agree with TRBD2. Germline V gene lookup returns CDR1 LGHNA and CDR2 YSLEER. This CDR3 region has 15 residues. V dropped 4 bases and J dropped 5; count of bases not matched to a gene: 3. The CDR3 sequence is CASSPTSGSTGELFF. In nucleotides, the CDR3 is TGCGCCAGCAGCCCCACTAGCGGGAGTACCGGGGAGCTGTTTTTT.

This clone was seen just once. J is TRBJ2-4 and V is TRBV2; D not resolved. From germline, CDR1 is SNHLY and CDR2 FYNNEI. This CDR3 spans 17 amino acids. Trimming shortened V by 3 bases and J by 0 bases, and 15 bases separated the two germline ends. This chain's CDR3 is CASSDRSARIAKNIQYF. In nucleotides, the CDR3 is TGTGCCAGCAGTGATAGGAGTGCCAGAATAGCCAAAAACATTCAGTACTTC. The whole variable domain, remainder taken from reference TRBV2 and TRBJ2-4, is EPEVTQTPSHQVTQMGQEVILRCVPISNHLYFYWYRQILGQKVEFLVSFYNNEISEKSEIFDDQFSVERPDGSNFTLKIRSTKLEDSAMYFCASSDRSARIAKNIQYFGAGTRLSVL.

The chain recombines TRBV7-9 with TRBJ2-2, with D unclear. Germline V gene sequence: CDR1 SEHNR, CDR2 FQNEAQ (reference sequence). The CDR3 runs to 14 residues. V lost 2 bases and J 5 bases, leaving 9 bases between the germline ends. The CDR3 nucleotides read TGTGCCAGCAGCTTATCTCCACGGACCGGGGAGCTGTTTTTT. Its translation: CASSLSPRTGELFF.

The chain is built from TRBV28 and TRBJ2-5, with 10 bases identical to TRBD1. V dropped 4 bases and J dropped 3; count of bases not matched to a gene: 5. Germline CDR1 MDHEN, CDR2 SYDVKM. This CDR3 has 15 amino acids. The CDR3 DNA is TGTGCCAGCAGTTCCGGGACAGGGGTAAAAGAGACCCAGTACTTC. Protein product: CASSSGTGVKETQYF.

This rearrangement joins TRBV5-6 to TRBJ2-5; 10 positions agree with TRBD2. CDR1 is SGHDT, CDR2 YYEEEE, per germline. Trimming removed 3 bases from V and 5 bases from J; junction bases left unmatched: 7. The CDR3 loop spans 15 amino acids. This chain's CDR3 is CASSSLAGKGETQYF. The CDR3 bases are TGTGCCAGCAGCTCACTAGCGGGAAAGGGGGAGACCCAGTACTTC.

Only one count was recorded for this clone. V gene TRBV7-9 combines with J gene TRBJ1-5, with D perhaps matching TRBD1 (5 bases). This CDR3 comprises 16 residues. V was pared by 1 base and J by 2 bases, with 12 bases between. Germline V gene lookup returns CDR1 SEHNR and CDR2 FQNEAQ (reference sequence). The DNA of the CDR3 is TGTGCCAGCAGCTTAGTGGCAGGGTTCGGCAATCAGCCCCAGCATTTT. Protein sequence: CASSLVAGFGNQPQHF.

V is TRBV11-2 and J is TRBJ1-1; 7 bases are shared with TRBD1. This CDR3 has 15 amino acids. V lost 5 bases and J lost 0; bases outside the gene matches: 6. Germline CDR1 and CDR2: SGHAT and FQNNGV. The CDR3: CASSMTGRMNTEAFF. In DNA form, the CDR3 reads TGTGCCAGCAGCATGACAGGGAGGATGAACACTGAAGCTTTCTTT.